One and the same sample provided the 3 T cell receptor beta chains below, sequenced in a study of cytomegalovirus exposure and HLA in healthy donors. This PCR relied on a set of 60 Vbeta primers and 13 Jbeta primers. Clones were sequenced by immunoSEQ multiplex PCR, and TCRdb holds only the in-frame ones, with some missing. The data contain 90,000 to 150,000 clones, about 70% of them singletons. The sequenced sample consisted of PBMCs. The origin of the receptors is a woman aged 40-49 years in good health and CMV-seropositive.

This chain joins TRBV18 and TRBJ1-2; D unresolved. The germline gives CDR1 KGHSH, CDR2 LQKENI. V lost 2 bases and J 2 bases, leaving 9 bases between the germline ends. This CDR3 is built from 14 residues. In nucleotides, the CDR3 is TGTGCCAGCTCACCAGAGGGTGGAAACTATGGCTACACCTTC. This translates into CASSPEGGNYGYTF.

The CDR3 DNA is TGTGCCTGGAGAAGCAGGGTTGTTTCACCCCTCCACTTT. It is translated as CAWRSRVVSPLHF. The chain employs TRBV30 and TRBJ1-6, with D perhaps TRBD1 (5 bases). The CDR3 runs 13 residues. In germline, CDR1 is GTSNPN, CDR2 SVGIG (reference sequence). V was trimmed by 3 bases and J by 9 bases, leaving 12 bases between them.

The rearrangement uses TRBV25-1 and TRBJ1-2, with 10 bases fitting TRBD1. Germline V gives CDR1 MGHDK, CDR2 SYGVNS. The CDR3 contains 16 residues. The J segment lost 4 bases and the V segment lost 4 bases, leaving 9 bases of the junction unmatched. In DNA, the CDR3 is TGTGCCAGCAGTGGGCAGACAGGGGGCGCAACCTATGGCTACACCTTC. This sequence encodes CASSGQTGGATYGYTF.